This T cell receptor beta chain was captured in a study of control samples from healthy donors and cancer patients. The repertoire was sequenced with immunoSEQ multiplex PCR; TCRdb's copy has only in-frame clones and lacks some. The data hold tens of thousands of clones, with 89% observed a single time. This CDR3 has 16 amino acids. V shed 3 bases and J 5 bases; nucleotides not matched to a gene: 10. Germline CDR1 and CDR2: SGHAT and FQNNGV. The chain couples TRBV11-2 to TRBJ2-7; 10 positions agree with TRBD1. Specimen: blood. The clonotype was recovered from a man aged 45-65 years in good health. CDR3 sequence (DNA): TGTGCCAGCAGCTTCGGACAGGGGGAATTCCTCGACGAGCAGTACTTC. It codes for CASSFGQGEFLDEQYF.